Presented here are 13 T cell receptor beta chains from one specimen sequenced in a study of blood T cell repertoires in COVID-19. Generated by immunoSEQ multiplex PCR, the TCRdb table keeps only in-frame clones and is missing some. This sample has over 200,000 clones; about nine tenths occur once, and the top ten carry 2% to 3%. Sequenced input: peripheral blood. The receptors here all came from a man between 25 and 39 years old with COVID-19, enrolled during active disease.

Only one count was recorded for this clone. V usage is TRBV7-9 and J usage is TRBJ1-4, with D unresolved. The V gene lost 5 bases and the J gene lost 7 bases, with 17 bases spanning the gap. The germline V gene encodes CDR1 SEHNR and CDR2 FQNEAQ (reference sequence). This CDR3 is 15 amino acids long. The CDR3 is CASSLISYPGEKLFF. The CDR3 coding sequence is TGTGCCAGCAGCCTGATCAGTTATCCAGGTGAAAAACTGTTTTTT.

The V and J genes are TRBV5-1 and TRBJ1-4, with unresolved D. This CDR3 has 15 residues. V lost 5 bases, J lost 3 bases, and 14 bases lay in between. Germline assignment: CDR1 SGHRS and CDR2 YFSETQ. In DNA, the CDR3 is TGCGCCAGCAGAAGCCTAACGGCGGCTAATGAAAAACTGTTTTTT. Its translation is CASRSLTAANEKLFF.

The V gene is TRBV20-1, the J gene TRBJ2-1; 7 positions agree with TRBD1. With 3 bases clipped from V and 7 bases from J, the junction kept 15 bases outside the gene matches. Germline V gene lookup returns CDR1 DFQATT and CDR2 SNEGSKA (reference sequence). This CDR3 has 16 residues. This CDR3 reads CSASQTGRFKRNEQFF. DNA of the CDR3: TGCAGTGCTAGTCAGACAGGGCGGTTTAAGAGGAATGAGCAGTTCTTC.

The count of this clone is one. The V and J genes are TRBV4-3 and TRBJ2-1; D might be TRBD1 (6 bases). The CDR3 is made up of 13 amino acids. Trimming took off 5 bases at V and 8 bases at J, with 13 bases between the two ends. Germline CDR1 and CDR2: LGHNA and YSLEER. CDR3 in DNA: TGCGCCAGCAGCGACAGACAGGTTGATGAGCAGTTCTTC. Its translation: CASSDRQVDEQFF.

The V gene is TRBV7-8, the J gene TRBJ2-1, with a weak D call TRBD1 (6 bases). With 5 bases removed from V and 4 bases from J, the gap between germline ends came to 12 bases. Germline CDR1 SGHVS, CDR2 FQNEAQ. This CDR3 is 14 amino acids long. CDR3 nucleotide sequence: TGTGCCAGCAGCCTAACGGACAGTTACAATGAGCAGTTCTTC. Translated: CASSLTDSYNEQFF.

This chain joins TRBV15 and TRBJ2-2, with TRBD2 matching over 9 bases. CDR3 length equals 18 residues. Germline V lookup: CDR1 LNHNV, CDR2 YYDKDF (reference sequence). Unmatched junction bases numbered 7, after V lost 0 bases and J lost 2 bases. Here the CDR3 reads CATSRDGLAGLNTGELFF. The CDR3 nucleotides are TGTGCCACCAGCAGAGATGGGCTAGCGGGACTAAACACCGGGGAGCTGTTTTTT.

The chain joins TRBV19 to TRBJ1-5; weak D call: TRBD1 (6 bases). Germline assignment: CDR1 LNHDA and CDR2 SQIVND (reference sequence). This CDR3 has 16 residues. V lost 6 bases, J lost 0 bases, and 15 bases lay in between. The CDR3 bases are TGTGCCAGTAGGACCTGGTCAGGGGATAGCAATCAGCCCCAGCATTTT. Encoded protein: CASRTWSGDSNQPQHF. The variable domain in full, with the rest retrieved from reference TRBV19 and TRBJ1-5, is DGGITQSPKYLFRKEGQNVTLSCEQNLNHDAMYWYRQDPGQGLRLIYYSQIVNDFQKGDIAEGYSVSREKKESFPLTVTSAQKNPTAFYLCASRTWSGDSNQPQHFGDGTRLSIL.

V is TRBV6-2 or TRBV6-3 and J is TRBJ2-3; D may be TRBD2 (7 bases). The length of the CDR3 is 14 residues. The germline V and J ends were trimmed by 5 bases and 6 bases, with 15 bases remaining between them. Germline-derived CDR1 and CDR2 are MNHEY and SVGEGT. The CDR3 sequence is CASSPDRRGDTQYF. In DNA, the CDR3 is TGTGCCAGCAGTCCAGACAGGCGGGGGGATACGCAGTATTTT.

V gene TRBV28 combines with J gene TRBJ2-7, with TRBD1 matching 7 bases. CDR1 and CDR2 from the germline V gene are MDHEN and SYDVKM. This CDR3 has 15 residues. With V trimmed by 4 bases and J by 1 base, 7 bases remained unmatched. As DNA, the CDR3 is TGTGCCAGCAGTTCCATCGGGACAGTATCCTACGAGCAGTACTTC. Translating it yields CASSSIGTVSYEQYF.

V is TRBV19 and J is TRBJ1-2; 7 positions agree with TRBD1. This CDR3 region has 15 residues. V trimming: 6 bases; J trimming: 3 bases; junction bases outside the gene matches: 10. CDR1 is LNHDA and CDR2 is SQIVND in the germline V gene (reference sequence). The CDR3 sequence is CASSQLNTGDYGYTF. For the CDR3, the DNA is TGTGCCAGTAGCCAACTTAACACAGGGGACTATGGCTACACCTTC.

The chain carries TRBV24-1 and TRBJ2-1, with D possibly TRBD2 on 6 matching bases. V gave up 4 bases and J gave up 7 bases, with 16 bases separating them. This CDR3 has 15 amino acids. Germline-derived CDR1 and CDR2 are KGHDR and SFDVKD. In DNA form, the CDR3 reads TGTGCCACCAGTGACCTTACTTGGGGGAGGAATGAGCAGTTCTTC. Protein product: CATSDLTWGRNEQFF.

This rearrangement joins TRBV10-3 to TRBJ2-1, with TRBD2 as a possible D gene (6 bases). CDR3 length: 16 amino acids. The V and J ends lost 3 bases and 7 bases respectively, with 19 bases between them. CDR1 and CDR2 from the germline V gene are ENHRY and SYGVKD. In nucleotides, the CDR3 is TGTGCCATCAGTGATGTGGGGGGAAGGATCGGGAATGAGCAGTTCTTC. Translated, it gives CAISDVGGRIGNEQFF.

The rearrangement joins TRBV12-3 or TRBV12-4 to TRBJ1-6, with 9 bases matching TRBD1. The CDR3 loop spans 13 amino acids. J gave up 9 bases and V 6 bases, and 3 bases lay outside the gene matches. This CDR3 reads CASSRGQGSPLHF. For the CDR3, the DNA is TGTGCCAGCAGCCGGGGACAGGGTTCACCCCTCCACTTT.